The 15 T cell receptor beta chains listed next were all sequenced from one sample in a study of human T cells and chemical hapten exposure (dated by TCRdb to the early 2020s). The protocol used for the library was RACE. Sequencing relied on a NextSeq 500. The public reads were reprocessed in TCRdb via fastp at Q25 and MiXCR, keeping in-frame beta chains. Each entry is one CDR3 protein sequence, shown with its most common DNA and genes. The sample table lists 380,000 or so distinct CDR3 sequences, approximately 5% of them with a count of one. The top ten constitute 7% to 10% of the sample. Explained via the paper, the time point label denotes: pre-sensitization, week 0. The sample's treatment or condition, from its label and the paper: therapeutic diphenylcyclopropenone sensitization with weekly scalp DPC. The sequencing used whole blood, collected in connection with sensitization to the hapten diphenylcyclopropenone (DPC). Receptors originate from a woman aged 18-35 years with alopecia areata. Some clones in this sample may be carry-over from other donors' samples.

This clonotype appeared a few times. This sequence joins TRBV2 and TRBJ2-7, with D hard to call. The germline CDR1 and CDR2 sequences are SNHLY and FYNNEI. Trimming removed 4 bases from V and 3 bases from J, with 7 bases in between. The CDR3 runs 12 residues. The CDR3 reads CASSVGIYEQYF. CDR3 nucleotides: TGTGCCAGCAGTGTTGGCATCTACGAGCAGTACTTC. The full variable domain, with the rest looked up from reference TRBV2 and TRBJ2-7, is EPEVTQTPSHQVTQMGQEVILRCVPISNHLYFYWYRQILGQKVEFLVSFYNNEISEKSEIFDDQFSVERPDGSNFTLKIRSTKLEDSAMYFCASSVGIYEQYFGPGTRLTVT.

This clonotype was seen a few times. The chain links TRBV6-5 to TRBJ1-6; tentatively, D is TRBD1 (5 bases). V shed 7 bases and J shed 2 bases, with 12 bases lying between them. The CDR3 loop spans 15 amino acids. Germline lookup yields CDR1 MNHEY and CDR2 SVGAGI. The CDR3 protein is CASIERGTYNSPLHF. The CDR3 DNA sequence: TGTGCCAGCATCGAGAGGGGCACCTATAATTCACCCCTCCACTTT.

In its sample, this clonotype was seen many times. V and J are TRBV5-1 and TRBJ1-6; D not certain. V gave up 0 bases and J gave up 15 bases, with 13 bases separating them. This CDR3 has 13 residues. Germline CDR1 reads SGHRS; CDR2 reads YFSETQ. CDR3 nucleotide sequence: TGCGCCAGCAGCTTGGGGGAAGCGCCAGTCCTCCACTTT. It specifies CASSLGEAPVLHF.

This clonotype came up a few times. This chain joins TRBV12-3 or TRBV12-4 and TRBJ1-6; 9 positions match TRBD1. The CDR3 has 15 residues. V dropped 2 bases and J dropped 7; count of bases not matched to a gene: 3. CDR3 sequence reads: CASSLTGGANSPLHF. DNA of the CDR3: TGTGCCAGCAGTTTAACAGGGGGCGCGAATTCACCCCTCCACTTT.

This clonotype was picked up a small number of times. The chain is built from TRBV12-3 or TRBV12-4 and TRBJ2-3, with TRBD2 identical over 9 bases. This CDR3 is built from 17 residues. J gave up 5 bases and V 6 bases, and 15 bases lay outside the gene matches. For the CDR3, the DNA is TGTGCCAGCAGAGTCCAGTATATGGCGGGGGGGCGAGATACGCAGTATTTT. It yields the protein CASRVQYMAGGRDTQYF.

This clonotype has only a few counts. The chain links TRBV6-1 to TRBJ2-4, with unresolved D. The CDR3 length is 15 residues. Germline V gene sequence: CDR1 MNHNS, CDR2 SASEGT. V was pared by 5 bases and J by 0 bases, with 11 bases between. The CDR3 nucleotides are TGTGCCAGCAGTATGGAAGATTTAGCCAAAAACATTCAGTACTTC. Residues: CASSMEDLAKNIQYF.

The CDR3 sequence: CASAGTGPSPLHF. The DNA of the CDR3 is TGTGCCAGTGCCGGGACAGGGCCTTCACCCCTCCACTTT. This chain connects TRBV7-9 to TRBJ1-6, with 9 bases that match TRBD1. Germline V CDR1 and CDR2: SEHNR, FQNEAQ (reference sequence). The CDR3 loop spans 13 amino acids. V was pared by 9 bases and J by 9 bases, with 6 bases of the junction left unmatched.

V gene TRBV9 combines with J gene TRBJ2-1; TRBD2 agrees at 9 bases. V lost 0 bases to trimming and J lost 5 bases; unmatched junction nucleotides: 6. The CDR3 covers 16 residues. CDR1 and CDR2 (germline): SGDLS, YYNGEE. The CDR3 DNA reads TGTGCCAGCAGCGTAGTTTTAGCGGGGGCCAACAATGAGCAGTTCTTC. Translating gives CASSVVLAGANNEQFF.

This clonotype has ten or more counts. The chain links TRBV5-1 to TRBJ2-5, with unresolved D. The CDR3 loop spans 14 amino acids. The germline gives CDR1 SGHRS, CDR2 YFSETQ. Trimming stripped 4 bases from V and 5 bases from J, with 15 bases between. The CDR3: CASSPPSSVETQYF. The CDR3 region has the DNA TGCGCCAGCAGCCCCCCGAGTAGTGTCGAGACCCAGTACTTC.

The sample holds a few counts of this clonotype. This sequence joins TRBV6-6 and TRBJ2-7; TRBD2 is a possible D gene (6 bases). This CDR3 comprises 11 residues. CDR1 is MNHNY, CDR2 SVGAGI, per germline (reference sequence). V lost 8 bases, J lost 7 bases, and 12 bases lay in between. DNA of the CDR3: TGTGCCAGCCTCGATGGGGGGGAGCAGTACTTC. Its translation is CASLDGGEQYF.

This clonotype was observed many times. The V gene is TRBV10-3, the J gene TRBJ2-3; TRBD1 matches 12 bases. V dropped 4 bases and J dropped 4; count of bases not matched to a gene: 3. The CDR3 is 15 residues long. Germline V lookup: CDR1 ENHRY, CDR2 SYGVKD. The CDR3 nucleotides are TGTGCCATCAGTGGGGGACAGGGGGCCGCAGATACGCAGTATTTT. Translating it yields CAISGGQGAADTQYF.

This clonotype was seen many times. The V call is TRBV2, the J call TRBJ2-3; D perhaps matches TRBD2 (6 bases). Between the trimmed V and J ends, which lost 5 bases and 6 bases, there was a span of 15 bases. This CDR3 has 14 residues. Germline V gene sequence: CDR1 SNHLY, CDR2 FYNNEI. The CDR3 DNA is TGTGCCAGCAGTCCCTGGGCGGGGTCGGATACGCAGTATTTT. Translation: CASSPWAGSDTQYF.

The V and J genes are TRBV20-1 and TRBJ2-1; the match to TRBD2 covers 12 bases. Germline V gives CDR1 DFQATT, CDR2 SNEGSKA (reference sequence). The CDR3 has 15 amino acids. The V and J ends lost 6 bases and 3 bases, in that order; junction bases with no gene match: 6. The DNA of the CDR3 is TGCAGTGCGCCGACTAGCGGGGGTCTCTACAATGAGCAGTTCTTC. Translating it yields CSAPTSGGLYNEQFF.

The sample holds many counts of this clonotype. This chain joins TRBV6-2 or TRBV6-3 and TRBJ2-5; D is uncertain. Germline V gene data show CDR1 as MNHEY and CDR2 as SVGEGT. Deletions cut 6 bases from V and 4 bases from J, with 6 bases between. This CDR3 region has 11 residues. CDR3 residues: CASSQTETQYF. The CDR3 DNA follows: TGTGCCAGCAGCCAAACAGAGACCCAGTACTTC.

This clonotype was recorded a few times. V is TRBV9 and J is TRBJ1-1, with no clear D. Trimming pared 0 bases from V and 4 bases from J, leaving 10 bases between. This CDR3 spans 14 amino acids. Germline values: CDR1 SGDLS, CDR2 YYNGEE. CDR3 DNA sequence: TGTGCCAGCAGCGTAGGTTTCTTTAGCACTGAAGCTTTCTTT. This gives the protein CASSVGFFSTEAFF.